Following are 24 T cell receptor beta chains from one sample sequenced in a study of T cells after posttransplantation cyclophosphamide. The assay was immunoSEQ multiplex PCR, and TCRdb's table has in-frame clones only and misses some. The data show about 7,500 clones, with none appearing a single time. Treatment was busulfan-fludarabine conditioning, a marrow graft, and cyclophosphamide on days +3 and +4. The material sequenced was PBMCs, taken after allogeneic stem cell transplant with posttransplant cyclophosphamide. The source of these receptors is a female patient aged 45 to 65 who received an allogeneic stem cell transplant from a related donor, was CMV-positive, and had no GVHD. Some T cells may arise from the graft donor.

At least ten counts were recorded for this clone. The chain is built from TRBV24-1 and TRBJ2-1; TRBD1 matches at 8 bases. The V segment lost 1 base and the J segment 8 bases; nucleotides outside the gene matches: 6. The germline V gene encodes CDR1 KGHDR and CDR2 SFDVKD. The CDR3 consists of 15 residues. The CDR3 sequence: CATSDFQTGEDEQFF. The CDR3 nucleotides are TGTGCCACCAGTGATTTCCAGACAGGGGAAGATGAGCAGTTCTTC.

This clone was seen at least ten times. The chain has TRBV23-1 and TRBJ1-2; D gene uncertain. TRBV23-1 is assigned to the ORF class and has an uncertain function. The CDR3 sequence is 16 residues long. The ends were cut back, 0 bases at V and 8 bases at J, with 19 bases in the middle. The CDR3 DNA reads as TGCGCCAGCAGTCAATCGGTCCCGGGGAGTTCGGGAGGCTACACCTTC. Translated, it gives CASSQSVPGSSGGYTF.

Relative to its sample, this clone is medium-sized. The chain has TRBV19 and TRBJ2-1, with TRBD2 identical over 7 bases. The V gene end was trimmed by 3 bases and the J gene end by 7 bases; junction bases not matched to a gene: 9. The germline gives CDR1 LNHDA, CDR2 SQIVND (reference sequence). CDR3 length: 15 residues. For the CDR3, the DNA is TGTGCCAGTAGTATTTGGGGGGAGGGCCGAAATGAGCAGTTCTTC. Translation gives CASSIWGEGRNEQFF.

The sample holds many counts of this clone. The chain employs TRBV30 and TRBJ2-7; tentatively, D is TRBD1 (5 bases). Trimming removed 1 base from V and 6 bases from J, with 7 bases in between. The CDR3 spans 11 residues. The germline CDR1 and CDR2 sequences are GTSNPN and SVGIG (reference sequence). The CDR3 sequence: CAWSGQTEQYF. The CDR3 bases are TGTGCCTGGAGTGGACAGACCGAGCAGTACTTC.

This clone has only a few counts. One end of the junction fails to match germline, which may point to a read error. The chain is built from TRBV4-2 and TRBJ2-5; possibly TRBD2 for D (6 bases). The CDR3 spans 17 residues. Germline V gene lookup returns CDR1 LGHNA and CDR2 YNFKEQ. This chain's CDR3 is CASSQRPFRSGQEPQYF. The DNA of the CDR3 is TGTGCCAGCAGCCAACGCCCCTTTCGTAGCGGCCAAGAGCCCCAGTACTTC.

This clone was seen at least ten times. This chain uses TRBV2 with TRBJ2-3; D may be TRBD2 (5 bases). CDR1 is SNHLY, CDR2 FYNNEI, per germline. The CDR3 totals 15 residues. Between the trimmed V and J ends, which lost 0 bases and 6 bases, there was a span of 13 bases. The CDR3 loop reads CASSEAIRSGDTQYF. The CDR3 DNA follows: TGTGCCAGCAGTGAAGCGATCCGAAGCGGTGATACGCAGTATTTT.

This clone was detected ten times or more. The J gene is TRBJ2-2, the V gene TRBV12-3 or TRBV12-4, with no clear D. Between the trimmed V and J ends, which lost 6 bases and 0 bases, there was a span of 5 bases. CDR3 length: 13 residues. CDR3 in DNA: TGTGCCAGCAGCCCCGCGAACACCGGGGAGCTGTTTTTT. Protein: CASSPANTGELFF.

This clone appeared many times. The chain links TRBV7-6 to TRBJ2-1; a weak D match, TRBD2 (5 bases). CDR1 SGHVS and CDR2 FNYEAQ come from the germline V gene. The CDR3 is 16 residues long. Trimming left V 5 bases short and J 1 base short, with 15 bases between. The CDR3 DNA reads TGTGCCAGCAGCCTACTTACTAGTATTTCCTACAATGAGCAGTTCTTC. Amino acid sequence: CASSLLTSISYNEQFF.

This clone was counted only a few times. The CDR3 DNA is TGTGCCAGCAGTTTAACTTTAAGCAATCAGCCCCAGCATTTT. Translated: CASSLTLSNQPQHF. The chain joins TRBV27 to TRBJ1-5, with D hard to call. The germline V gene has CDR1 MNHEY and CDR2 SMNVEV (reference sequence). V lost 2 bases and J lost 1, with 6 bases in between. This CDR3 comprises 14 residues.

This clone is labeled medium-sized. The chain carries TRBV7-2 and TRBJ1-4, with a weak D call TRBD1 (5 bases). Germline V gene lookup returns CDR1 SGHTA and CDR2 FQGNSA. The CDR3 is made up of 13 amino acids. Trimming took 9 bases from V and 5 from J, leaving 13 bases between them. The CDR3 loop is CASGRAINEKLFF. The CDR3 DNA is TGTGCCAGTGGCAGGGCAATCAATGAAAAACTGTTTTTT.

In this sample, this clone turned up many times. The J gene is TRBJ2-7, the V gene TRBV28; D gene uncertain. The CDR3 runs 12 residues. Trimming shortened V by 6 bases and J by 4 bases, and 10 bases separated the two germline ends. Germline CDR1 and CDR2: MDHEN and SYDVKM. CDR3 in DNA: TGTGCCAGCAGCCTCCAACGGTACGAGCAGTACTTC. Its protein product is CASSLQRYEQYF.

Ten or more counts support this clone. J is TRBJ1-2 and V is TRBV18; 9 bases map to TRBD1. Germline V gene lookup returns CDR1 KGHSH and CDR2 LQKENI. Trimming took 3 bases from V and 6 from J; bases not matched to a gene: 35. CDR3 size: 24 residues. The CDR3 sequence: CASSPQGRTGESKSKGNNRDGYTF. As DNA, the CDR3 is TGTGCCAGCTCACCGCAAGGGAGGACAGGGGAATCGAAATCCAAAGGTAATAATCGAGATGGCTACACCTTC.

Ten or more counts support this clone. The CDR3 coding sequence is TGTGCCAGCAGTTTGGGATTTGACAGCCTCTATGGCTACACCTTC. The encoded protein is CASSLGFDSLYGYTF. V usage is TRBV12-3 or TRBV12-4 and J usage is TRBJ1-2; D possibly corresponds to TRBD1 (5 bases). The CDR3 consists of 15 residues. V lost 3 bases to trimming and J lost 4 bases, with 15 bases between them.

This clone occurred many times. The V call is TRBV2, the J call TRBJ2-1; 8 bases align to TRBD2. The germline V gene has CDR1 SNHLY and CDR2 FYNNEI. V was clipped by 10 bases and J by 2 bases; unmatched bases: 10. There are 15 residues in the CDR3. The chain's CDR3 is CATAIAGPTYNEQFF. The CDR3 nucleotides read TGTGCCACCGCCATAGCGGGACCCACCTACAATGAGCAGTTCTTC.

V usage is TRBV30 and J usage is TRBJ2-3; 7 bases are a match to TRBD1. Unmatched junction bases numbered 3, after V lost 3 bases and J lost 6 bases. Germline CDR1 is GTSNPN and CDR2 is SVGIG (reference sequence). The CDR3 is 12 amino acids. The CDR3 nucleotides are TGTGCCTGGAGGACAGGGACGGATACGCAGTATTTT. The encoded protein is CAWRTGTDTQYF.

This clone has ten or more counts. The chain recombines TRBV15 with TRBJ1-5; TRBD1 agrees at 7 bases. This CDR3 region has 14 residues. Germline V lookup: CDR1 LNHNV, CDR2 YYDKDF (reference sequence). After removal of 5 bases from V and 3 bases from J, the junction contained 4 bases not matched to a gene. The CDR3 nucleotides read TGTGCCACCAGCCCGGGACAGCTCAATCAGCCCCAGCATTTT. This translates into CATSPGQLNQPQHF.

At least ten counts were recorded for this clone. The J gene is TRBJ1-5, the V gene TRBV5-1; D gene uncertain. Trimming took off 4 bases at V and 4 bases at J, with 9 bases between the two ends. The CDR3 is made up of 13 amino acids. Germline CDR1 SGHRS, CDR2 YFSETQ. CDR3 nucleotide sequence: TGCGCCAGCAGCCAGTTTTTAAATCAGCCCCAGCATTTT. It translates to CASSQFLNQPQHF.

This clone was seen repeatedly, ten times or more. The chain recombines TRBV9 with TRBJ1-3; D not resolved. V gave up 1 base and J gave up 0 bases, with 5 bases separating them. The CDR3 is made up of 14 amino acids. Per the germline V gene, CDR1 is SGDLS and CDR2 is YYNGEE. CDR3 DNA: TGTGCCAGCAGCGTACAGAGCTCTGGAAACACCATATATTTT. Translating gives CASSVQSSGNTIYF.

This clone occurred many times. The chain combines TRBV7-2 with TRBJ1-2; 7 bases align to TRBD1. Losses at the gene ends were 6 bases for V and 4 bases for J; bases not matched to a gene: 11. This CDR3 is 15 amino acids long. Germline V gene data show CDR1 as SGHTA and CDR2 as FQGNSA. The CDR3 DNA follows: TGTGCCAGCAGTAAAACTAGGGGGCCATTCTATGGCTACACCTTC. Protein product: CASSKTRGPFYGYTF.

In its sample, this clone was seen many times. The J gene is TRBJ2-7, the V gene TRBV12-3 or TRBV12-4, with TRBD2 as a possible D gene (5 bases). The length of the CDR3 is 15 residues. The V end lost 4 bases, the J end lost 2 bases, and 15 bases lay between the germline ends. Here the CDR3 reads CASSSLPERPYEQYF. CDR3 DNA sequence: TGTGCCAGCAGTTCCTTACCAGAGCGGCCCTACGAGCAGTACTTC.

This clone came up many times. The chain recombines TRBV19 with TRBJ2-5; 11 bases match TRBD1. Unmatched junction bases numbered 10, after V lost 5 bases and J lost 5 bases. Germline CDR1 is LNHDA and CDR2 is SQIVND (reference sequence). The CDR3 length is 16 residues. CDR3 sequence (DNA): TGTGCCAGTAGTCTGCGGACAGGGGGCATGTTGGAGACCCAGTACTTC. It codes for CASSLRTGGMLETQYF.

This clone came up many times. J is TRBJ1-4 and V is TRBV5-1; weak D call: TRBD1 (5 bases). Germline V gene sequence: CDR1 SGHRS, CDR2 YFSETQ. The V gene lost 6 bases and the J gene lost 3 bases, with 12 bases spanning the gap. This CDR3 contains 14 residues. The CDR3 nucleotides are TGCGCCAGCAAAAGTCCAGGGTCTAATGAAAAACTGTTTTTT. Amino acid sequence: CASKSPGSNEKLFF. Full variable domain (rest looked up from reference TRBV5-1 and TRBJ1-4): KAGVTQTPRYLIKTRGQQVTLSCSPISGHRSVSWYQQTPGQGLQFLFEYFSETQRNKGNFPGRFSGRQFSNSRSEMNVSTLELGDSALYLCASKSPGSNEKLFFGSGTQLSVL.

This clone came up many times. V gene TRBV6-2 or TRBV6-3 combines with J gene TRBJ2-7, with a possible D match to TRBD2 (5 bases). The CDR3 loop spans 14 amino acids. V was cut by 3 bases and J by 5 bases, with 14 bases left in between. Germline V CDR1 and CDR2: MNHEY, SVGEGT. In DNA, the CDR3 is TGTGCCAGCAGTTATCGCTCCCGGGGAGACGAGCAGTACTTC. Protein product: CASSYRSRGDEQYF.

This clone was detected ten times or more. The CDR3 is CASRPTRTDANYGYTF. In nucleotides, the CDR3 is TGTGCCAGCAGGCCCACCCGGACAGATGCGAACTATGGCTACACCTTC. The V call is TRBV11-2, the J call TRBJ1-2, with D maybe TRBD1 (6 bases). V gave up 6 bases and J gave up 2 bases, with 19 bases separating them. The CDR3 length is 16 residues. Germline V gene data show CDR1 as SGHAT and CDR2 as FQNNGV.